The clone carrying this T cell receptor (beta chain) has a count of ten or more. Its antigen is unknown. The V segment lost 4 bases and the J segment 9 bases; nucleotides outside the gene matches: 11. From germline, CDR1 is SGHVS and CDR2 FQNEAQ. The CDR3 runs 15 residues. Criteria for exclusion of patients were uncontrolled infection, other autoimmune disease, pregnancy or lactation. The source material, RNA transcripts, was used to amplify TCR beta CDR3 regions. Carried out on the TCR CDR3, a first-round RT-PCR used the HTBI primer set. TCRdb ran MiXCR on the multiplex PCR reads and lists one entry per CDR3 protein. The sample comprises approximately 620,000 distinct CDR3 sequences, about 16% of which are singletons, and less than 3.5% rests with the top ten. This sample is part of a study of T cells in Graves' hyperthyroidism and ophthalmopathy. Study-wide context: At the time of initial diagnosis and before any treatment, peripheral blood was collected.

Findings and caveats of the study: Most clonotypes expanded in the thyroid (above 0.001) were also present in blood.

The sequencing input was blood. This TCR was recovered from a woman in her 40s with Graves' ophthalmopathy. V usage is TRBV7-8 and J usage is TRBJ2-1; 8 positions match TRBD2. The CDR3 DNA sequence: TGTGCCAGCAGCTCAGCCGGGACTAGGATTGGTGAGCAGTTCTTC. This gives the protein CASSSAGTRIGEQFF.